The subject of this entry is one TCR beta chain. These data originate in a study of shared clonotypes between healthy human individuals. Investigators spread the genomic DNA of each subset evenly over several immunoSEQ plates. The table came from immunoSEQ multiplex PCR; TCRdb's copy has only in-frame clones and leaves some out. The data show roughly 2.5 million clones, with more than 80% seen just once and roughly 0.15% held by the top ten. The donors, healthy adults who were HIV-negative, had experienced no recent acute infections or vaccinations. Splitting the CD4+ cells yielded a CD45RA+ naive subset and a CD45RA-negative memory subset. Germline-derived CDR1 and CDR2 are MNHEY and SVGAGI. Trimming took 5 bases from V and 2 from J, leaving 10 bases between them. This CDR3 has 15 residues.

This TCR was sampled from a young man in good health. The chain combines TRBV6-5 with TRBJ2-6; tentative D call: TRBD1 (6 bases). The sequenced material came from naive CD4+ T cells sorted from blood. Subset described: CD45RA+ positively selected. CDR3 region: CASSMTGTGANVLTF. DNA for the CDR3: TGTGCCAGCAGTATGACAGGCACTGGGGCCAACGTCCTGACTTTC.